The rows below give T cell receptor beta chains drawn from one sample of a study of T cell responses to AZD1222 COVID-19 vaccine. Assay used: immunoSEQ multiplex PCR; TCRdb lists only in-frame clones, some missing. The profile shows about 67,000 clones, roughly 85% of them singletons. Sequences were derived from peripheral blood, sampled 28 days after the second AZD1222 dose. Receptor source: an adult who received the AZD1222 COVID-19 vaccine. The conserved cysteine and the conserved F or W are not part of the CDR3 here. D genes are given only for firm matches. Size is stated for part of the rows, as once, few or many counts, or as a class when the clone is expanded.

V gene	CDR3 length	D gene	J gene	clone size	CDR3 protein
TRBV6-1	14	NA	TRBJ2-1	NA	ASSELDVSSYNEQF
TRBV3-1/TRBV3-2	13	TRBD2	TRBJ2-2	NA	ASSQRLAGTGELF
TRBV7-2	12	TRBD2	TRBJ2-7	NA	ASSLLAGPNEQY
TRBV6-2/TRBV6-3	12	NA	TRBJ1-6	few	ASSYSQNNSPLH
TRBV6-5	13	TRBD2	TRBJ2-7	NA	ASTSGGSPYYEQY
TRBV27	12	NA	TRBJ2-7	few	ASSLSRRSYEQY
TRBV19	10	NA	TRBJ1-5	NA	ASSIQQGPQH
TRBV7-2	12	NA	TRBJ2-3	once	ASSTDRSTDTQY
TRBV13	12	TRBD1	TRBJ1-2	NA	ASSHTGEGYGYT
TRBV24-1	11	NA	TRBJ2-3	NA	ATSEDSTDTQY
TRBV29-1	9	NA	TRBJ2-7	NA	SVVAAYEQY
TRBV4-1	15	NA	TRBJ2-3	NA	ASSQLPLGRTTDTQY
TRBV25-1	10	NA	TRBJ1-5	NA	ASSTRNQPQH
TRBV5-1	12	TRBD1	TRBJ1-2	NA	ASSLTGTVYGYT
TRBV24-1	12	NA	TRBJ1-1	NA	ATRPRGGNTEAF
TRBV11-2	10	NA	TRBJ2-7	NA	ASSSAGYEQY
TRBV7-9	12	NA	TRBJ2-7	NA	ASSLSTGSYEQY
TRBV18	14	TRBD2	TRBJ2-5	once	ASSPLTSGGAKTQY
TRBV3-1/TRBV3-2	11	NA	TRBJ2-7	NA	ASSQDGAYEQY
TRBV4-3	12	TRBD2	TRBJ2-7	NA	ASSLRLADYEQY
TRBV28	11	TRBD1	TRBJ1-2	NA	ASSSRDRRMIY
TRBV6-5	10	NA	TRBJ2-5	few	ASRQARETQY
TRBV7-6	13	TRBD1	TRBJ1-2	NA	ASSLEQGAGNGYT
TRBV30	11	NA	TRBJ1-1	NA	AWKGGPNTEAF